This T cell receptor (beta chain) was retrieved from a study of T-cell memory formation after mild COVID-19. This clonotype has just a few counts. The antigen is unknown. The CDR3 runs 14 residues. With V trimmed by 2 bases and J by 9 bases, 6 bases remained unmatched. The germline gives CDR1 MNHEY, CDR2 SVGEGT. TCRdb redid the calling of the 5' RACE reads with MiXCR, one entry per CDR3 protein. This table has 200,000 to 250,000 distinct CDR3 sequences, over 9% appearing once. General study findings and limits: Contracting CD4+ clones lay largely in CM and EM, with CD8+ ones residing in EMRA.

The chain is built from TRBV6-2 or TRBV6-3 and TRBJ2-1; 8 bases match TRBD2. Source material: PBMCs or a T cell subset sorted from them (not recorded which). The clonotype originates from a man younger than 30 who had mild COVID-19 (a few samples of this study predate the infection). Cell type and time point are not known. The CDR3: CASSYIGLAGEQFF. CDR3 sequence (DNA): TGTGCCAGCAGTTACATCGGACTAGCTGGTGAGCAGTTCTTC.